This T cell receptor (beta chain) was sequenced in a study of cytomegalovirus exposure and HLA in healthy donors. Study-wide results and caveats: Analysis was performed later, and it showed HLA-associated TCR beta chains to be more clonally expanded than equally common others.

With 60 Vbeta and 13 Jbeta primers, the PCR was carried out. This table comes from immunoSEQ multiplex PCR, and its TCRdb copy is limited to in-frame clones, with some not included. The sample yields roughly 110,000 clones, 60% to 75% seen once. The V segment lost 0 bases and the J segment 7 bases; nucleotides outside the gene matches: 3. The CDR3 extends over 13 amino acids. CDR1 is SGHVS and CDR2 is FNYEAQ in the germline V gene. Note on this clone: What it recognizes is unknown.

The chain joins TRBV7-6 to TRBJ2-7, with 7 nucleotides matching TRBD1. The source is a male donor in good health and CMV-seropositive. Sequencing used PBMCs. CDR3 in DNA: TGTGCCAGCAGCTTAGCGACGACAGGGGAGCAGTACTTC. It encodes CASSLATTGEQYF.